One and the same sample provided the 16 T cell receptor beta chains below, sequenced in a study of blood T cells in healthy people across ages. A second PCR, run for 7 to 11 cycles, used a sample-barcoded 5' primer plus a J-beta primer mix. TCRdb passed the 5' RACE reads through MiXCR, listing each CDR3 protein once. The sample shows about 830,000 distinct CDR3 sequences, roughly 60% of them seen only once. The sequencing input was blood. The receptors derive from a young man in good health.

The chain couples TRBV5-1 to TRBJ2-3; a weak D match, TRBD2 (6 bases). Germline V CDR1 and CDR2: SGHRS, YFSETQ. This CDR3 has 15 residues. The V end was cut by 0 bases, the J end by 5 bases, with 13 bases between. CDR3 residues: CASSLEGLAVDTQYF. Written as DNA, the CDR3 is TGCGCCAGCAGCTTGGAAGGGTTAGCGGTAGATACGCAGTATTTT.

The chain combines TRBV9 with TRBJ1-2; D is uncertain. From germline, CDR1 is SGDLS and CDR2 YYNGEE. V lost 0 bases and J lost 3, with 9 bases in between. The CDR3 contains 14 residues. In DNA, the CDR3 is TGTGCCAGCAGCGTAGGAGGCGGGGACTATGGCTACACCTTC. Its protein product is CASSVGGGDYGYTF.

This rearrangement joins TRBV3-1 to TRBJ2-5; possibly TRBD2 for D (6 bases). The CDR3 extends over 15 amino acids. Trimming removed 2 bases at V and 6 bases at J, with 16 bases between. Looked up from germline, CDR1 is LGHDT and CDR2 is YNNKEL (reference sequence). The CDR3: CASSQIPASVKTQYF. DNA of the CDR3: TGTGCCAGCAGCCAAATCCCGGCTAGCGTTAAGACCCAGTACTTC.

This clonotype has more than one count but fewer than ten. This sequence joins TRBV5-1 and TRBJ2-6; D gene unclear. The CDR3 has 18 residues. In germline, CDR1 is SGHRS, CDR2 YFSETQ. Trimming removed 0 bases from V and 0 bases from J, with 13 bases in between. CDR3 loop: CASSLAGVSISGANVLTF. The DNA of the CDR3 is TGCGCCAGCAGCTTGGCTGGGGTCTCGATCTCTGGGGCCAACGTCCTGACTTTC. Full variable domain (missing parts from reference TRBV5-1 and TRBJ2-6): KAGVTQTPRYLIKTRGQQVTLSCSPISGHRSVSWYQQTPGQGLQFLFEYFSETQRNKGNFPGRFSGRQFSNSRSEMNVSTLELGDSALYLCASSLAGVSISGANVLTFGAGSRLTVL.

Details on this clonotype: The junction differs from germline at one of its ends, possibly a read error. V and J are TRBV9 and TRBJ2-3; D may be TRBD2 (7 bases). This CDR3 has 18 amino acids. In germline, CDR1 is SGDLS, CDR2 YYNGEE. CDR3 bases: TGTGCTAGCAGCGTAGCTCCTGTGGGGGGGGGCAACACAGATACGCAGTATTTT. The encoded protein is CASSVAPVGGGNTDTQYF.

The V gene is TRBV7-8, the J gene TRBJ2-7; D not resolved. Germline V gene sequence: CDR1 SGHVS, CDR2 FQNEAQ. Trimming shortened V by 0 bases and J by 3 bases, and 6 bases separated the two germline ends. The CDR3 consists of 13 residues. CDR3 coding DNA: TGTGCCAGCAGCTTAGCACAGTTCTACGAGCAGTACTTC. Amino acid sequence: CASSLAQFYEQYF. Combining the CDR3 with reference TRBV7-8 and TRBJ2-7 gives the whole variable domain GAGVSQSPRYKVAKRGQDVALRCDPISGHVSLFWYQQALGQGPEFLTYFQNEAQLDKSGLPSDRFFAERPEGSVSTLKIQRTQQEDSAVYLCASSLAQFYEQYFGPGTRLTVT.

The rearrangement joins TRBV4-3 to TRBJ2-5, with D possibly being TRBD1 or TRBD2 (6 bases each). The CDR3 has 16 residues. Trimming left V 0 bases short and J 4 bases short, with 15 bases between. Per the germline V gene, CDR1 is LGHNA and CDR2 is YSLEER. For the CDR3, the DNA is TGCGCCAGCAGCCAAGATAGGGGGGCGGTTCGAGAGACCCAGTACTTC. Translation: CASSQDRGAVRETQYF.

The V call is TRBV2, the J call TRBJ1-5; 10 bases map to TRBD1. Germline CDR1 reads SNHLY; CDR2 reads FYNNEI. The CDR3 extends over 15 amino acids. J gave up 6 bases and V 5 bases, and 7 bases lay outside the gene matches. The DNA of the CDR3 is TGTGCCAGCAGTTACGGGACAGGGGAGGTTCAGCCCCAGCATTTT. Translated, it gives CASSYGTGEVQPQHF.

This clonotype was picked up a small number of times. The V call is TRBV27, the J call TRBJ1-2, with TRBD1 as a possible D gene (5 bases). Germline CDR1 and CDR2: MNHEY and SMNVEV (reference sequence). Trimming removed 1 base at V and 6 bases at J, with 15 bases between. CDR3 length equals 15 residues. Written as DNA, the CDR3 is TGTGCCAGCAGTTTATACTGGGGCTCATTAAATGGCTACACCTTC. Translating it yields CASSLYWGSLNGYTF.

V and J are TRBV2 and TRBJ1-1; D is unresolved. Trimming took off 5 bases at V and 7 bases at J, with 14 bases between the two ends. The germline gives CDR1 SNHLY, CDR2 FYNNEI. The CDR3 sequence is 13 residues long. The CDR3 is CASSWTEVGEAFF. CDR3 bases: TGTGCCAGCAGTTGGACGGAGGTGGGTGAAGCTTTCTTT. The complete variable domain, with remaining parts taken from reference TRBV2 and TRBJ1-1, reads EPEVTQTPSHQVTQMGQEVILRCVPISNHLYFYWYRQILGQKVEFLVSFYNNEISEKSEIFDDQFSVERPDGSNFTLKIRSTKLEDSAMYFCASSWTEVGEAFFGQGTRLTVV.

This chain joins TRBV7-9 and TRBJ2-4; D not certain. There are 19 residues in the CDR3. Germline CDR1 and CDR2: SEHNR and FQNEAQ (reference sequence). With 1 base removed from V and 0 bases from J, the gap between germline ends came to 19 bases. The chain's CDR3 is CASSLVPMESSLAKNIQYF. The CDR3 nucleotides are TGTGCCAGCAGCTTAGTGCCGATGGAGAGTAGTCTAGCCAAAAACATTCAGTACTTC. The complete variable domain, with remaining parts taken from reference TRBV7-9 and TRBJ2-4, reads DTGVSQNPRHKITKRGQNVTFRCDPISEHNRLYWYRQTLGQGPEFLTYFQNEAQLEKSRLLSDRFSAERPKGSFSTLEIQRTEQGDSAMYLCASSLVPMESSLAKNIQYFGAGTRLSVL.

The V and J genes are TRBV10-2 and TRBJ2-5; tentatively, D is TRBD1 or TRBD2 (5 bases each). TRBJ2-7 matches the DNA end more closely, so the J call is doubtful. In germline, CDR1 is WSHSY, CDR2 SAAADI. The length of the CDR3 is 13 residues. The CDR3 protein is CASAGTVSYEQYF. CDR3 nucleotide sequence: TGCGCCAGCGCCGGGACGGTTAGCTACGAGCAGTACTTC.

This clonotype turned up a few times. The chain's CDR3 is CASSLGVYTRETQYF. CDR3 sequence (DNA): TGTGCCAGCAGCTTAGGGGTTTACACGAGAGAGACCCAGTACTTC. The rearrangement uses TRBV13 and TRBJ2-5, with unresolved D. The CDR3 is 15 amino acids. The germline CDR1 and CDR2 sequences are PRHDT and FYEKMQ (reference sequence). Trimming stripped 0 bases from V and 4 bases from J, with 12 bases between.

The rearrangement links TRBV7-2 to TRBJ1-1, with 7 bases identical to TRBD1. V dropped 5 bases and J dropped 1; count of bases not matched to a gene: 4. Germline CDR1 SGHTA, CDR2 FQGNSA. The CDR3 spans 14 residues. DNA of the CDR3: TGTGCCAGCAGCGAGTGGACAGGGAACACTGAAGCTTTCTTT. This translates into CASSEWTGNTEAFF. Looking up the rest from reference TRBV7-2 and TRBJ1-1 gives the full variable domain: GAGVSQSPSNKVTEKGKDVELRCDPISGHTALYWYRQSLGQGLEFLIYFQGNSAPDKSGLPSDRFSAERTGGSVSTLTIQRTQQEDSAVYLCASSEWTGNTEAFFGQGTRLTVV.

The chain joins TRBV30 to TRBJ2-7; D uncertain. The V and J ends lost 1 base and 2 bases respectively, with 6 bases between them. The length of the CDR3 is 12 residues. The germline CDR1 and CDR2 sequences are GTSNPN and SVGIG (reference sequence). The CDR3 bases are TGTGCCTGGAGTGGGATGACCTACGAGCAGTACTTC. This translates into CAWSGMTYEQYF.

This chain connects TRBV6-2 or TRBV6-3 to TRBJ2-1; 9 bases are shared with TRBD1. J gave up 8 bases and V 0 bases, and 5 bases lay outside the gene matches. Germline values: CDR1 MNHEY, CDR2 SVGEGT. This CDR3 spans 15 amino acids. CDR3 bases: TGTGCCAGCAGTTACTCCGGCTGGACAGGGGATGAGCAGTTCTTC. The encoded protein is CASSYSGWTGDEQFF.